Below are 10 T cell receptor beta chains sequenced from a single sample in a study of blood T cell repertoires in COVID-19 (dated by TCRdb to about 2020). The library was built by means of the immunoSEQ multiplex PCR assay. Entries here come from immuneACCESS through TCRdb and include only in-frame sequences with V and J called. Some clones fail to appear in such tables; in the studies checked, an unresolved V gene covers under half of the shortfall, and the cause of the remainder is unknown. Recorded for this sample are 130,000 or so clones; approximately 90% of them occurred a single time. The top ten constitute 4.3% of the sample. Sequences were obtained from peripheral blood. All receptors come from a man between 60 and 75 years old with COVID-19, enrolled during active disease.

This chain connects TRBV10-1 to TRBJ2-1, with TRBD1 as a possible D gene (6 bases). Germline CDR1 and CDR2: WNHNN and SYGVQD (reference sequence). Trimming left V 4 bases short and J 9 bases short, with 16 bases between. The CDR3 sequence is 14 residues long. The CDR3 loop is CASSGTRQESEQFF. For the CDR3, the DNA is TGCGCCAGCAGTGGAACTAGACAGGAATCTGAGCAGTTCTTC.

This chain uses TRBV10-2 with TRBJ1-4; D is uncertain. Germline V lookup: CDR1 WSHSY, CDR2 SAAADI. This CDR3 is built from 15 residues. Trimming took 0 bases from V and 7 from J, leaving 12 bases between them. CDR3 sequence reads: CASSESGGLGEKLFF. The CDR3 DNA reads TGCGCCAGCAGTGAGTCGGGAGGGCTCGGTGAAAAACTGTTTTTT.

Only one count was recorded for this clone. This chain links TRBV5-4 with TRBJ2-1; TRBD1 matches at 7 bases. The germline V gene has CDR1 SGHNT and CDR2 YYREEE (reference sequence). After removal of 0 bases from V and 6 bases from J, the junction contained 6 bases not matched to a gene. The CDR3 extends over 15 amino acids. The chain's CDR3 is CASSLEGGAPNEQFF. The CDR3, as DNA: TGTGCCAGCAGCTTGGAAGGGGGCGCCCCCAATGAGCAGTTCTTC.

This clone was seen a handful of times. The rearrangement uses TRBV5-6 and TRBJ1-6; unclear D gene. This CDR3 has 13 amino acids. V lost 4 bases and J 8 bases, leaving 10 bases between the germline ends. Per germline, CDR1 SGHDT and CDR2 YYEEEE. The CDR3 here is CASSGRRDSPLHF. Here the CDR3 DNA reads TGTGCCAGCAGCGGAAGGAGGGATTCACCCCTCCACTTT. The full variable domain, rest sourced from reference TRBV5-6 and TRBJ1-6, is DAGVTQSPTHLIKTRGQQVTLRCSPKSGHDTVSWYQQALGQGPQFIFQYYEEEERQRGNFPDRFSGHQFPNYSSELNVNALLLGDSALYLCASSGRRDSPLHFGNGTRLTVT.

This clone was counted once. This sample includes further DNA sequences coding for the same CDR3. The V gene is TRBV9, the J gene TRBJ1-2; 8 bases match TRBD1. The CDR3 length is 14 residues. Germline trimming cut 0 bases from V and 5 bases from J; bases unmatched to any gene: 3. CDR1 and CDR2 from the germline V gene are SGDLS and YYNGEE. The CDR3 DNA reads TGTGCCAGCAGCGTAGAGGGGACAGGATATGGCTACACCTTC. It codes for CASSVEGTGYGYTF.

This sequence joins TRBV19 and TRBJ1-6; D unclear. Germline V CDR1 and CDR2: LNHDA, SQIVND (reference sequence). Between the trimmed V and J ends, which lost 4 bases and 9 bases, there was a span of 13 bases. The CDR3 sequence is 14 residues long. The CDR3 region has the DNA TGTGCCAGTAGTACCGGGATTGATAGTTCACCCCTCCACTTT. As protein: CASSTGIDSSPLHF. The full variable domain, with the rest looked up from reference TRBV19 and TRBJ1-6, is DGGITQSPKYLFRKEGQNVTLSCEQNLNHDAMYWYRQDPGQGLRLIYYSQIVNDFQKGDIAEGYSVSREKKESFPLTVTSAQKNPTAFYLCASSTGIDSSPLHFGNGTRLTVT.

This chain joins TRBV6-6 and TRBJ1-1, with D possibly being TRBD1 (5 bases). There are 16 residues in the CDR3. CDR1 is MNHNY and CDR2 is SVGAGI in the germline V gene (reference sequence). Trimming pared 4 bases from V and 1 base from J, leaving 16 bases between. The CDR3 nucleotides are TGTGCCAGCAGTTCCCTGACAGCCCCAAAGAACACTGAAGCTTTCTTT. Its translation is CASSSLTAPKNTEAFF.

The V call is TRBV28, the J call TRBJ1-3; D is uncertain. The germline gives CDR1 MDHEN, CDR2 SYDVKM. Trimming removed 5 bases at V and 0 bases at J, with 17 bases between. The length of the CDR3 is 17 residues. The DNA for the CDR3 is TGTGCCAGCAGTCCGAGACATCCCGGGGACTCTGGAAACACCATATATTTT. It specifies CASSPRHPGDSGNTIYF.

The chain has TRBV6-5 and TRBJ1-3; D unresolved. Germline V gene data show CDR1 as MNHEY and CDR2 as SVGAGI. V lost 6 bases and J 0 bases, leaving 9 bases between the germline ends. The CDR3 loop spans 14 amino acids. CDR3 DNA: TGTGCCAGCAGCACGGCGGACTCTGGAAACACCATATATTTT. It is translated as CASSTADSGNTIYF.

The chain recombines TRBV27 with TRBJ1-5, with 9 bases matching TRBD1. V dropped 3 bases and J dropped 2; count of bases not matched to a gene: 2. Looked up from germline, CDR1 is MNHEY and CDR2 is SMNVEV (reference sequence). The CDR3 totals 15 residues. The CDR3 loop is CASSLTGGRNQPQHF. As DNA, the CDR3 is TGTGCCAGCAGTTTGACAGGGGGTCGCAATCAGCCCCAGCATTTT.